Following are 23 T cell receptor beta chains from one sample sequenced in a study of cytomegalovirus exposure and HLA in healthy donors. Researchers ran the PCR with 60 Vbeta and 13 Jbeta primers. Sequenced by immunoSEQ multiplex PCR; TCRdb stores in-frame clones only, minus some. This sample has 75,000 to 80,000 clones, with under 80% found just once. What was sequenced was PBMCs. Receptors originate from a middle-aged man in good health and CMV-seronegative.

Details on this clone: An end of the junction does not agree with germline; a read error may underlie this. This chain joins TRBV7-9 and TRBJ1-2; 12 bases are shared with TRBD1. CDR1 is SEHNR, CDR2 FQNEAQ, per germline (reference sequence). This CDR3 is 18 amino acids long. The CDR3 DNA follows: TGTTCCAGCAGCTTAGTTCCGGGACAGGGGGCGCTAAGCTATGGCTACACCTTC. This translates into CSSSLVPGQGALSYGYTF.

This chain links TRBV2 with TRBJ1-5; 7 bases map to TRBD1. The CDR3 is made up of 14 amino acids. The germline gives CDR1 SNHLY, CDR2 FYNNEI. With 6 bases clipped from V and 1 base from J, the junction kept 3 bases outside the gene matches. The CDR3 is CASSWTGSNQPQHF. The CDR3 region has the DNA TGTGCCAGCAGCTGGACAGGAAGCAATCAGCCCCAGCATTTT. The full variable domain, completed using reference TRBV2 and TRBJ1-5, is EPEVTQTPSHQVTQMGQEVILRCVPISNHLYFYWYRQILGQKVEFLVSFYNNEISEKSEIFDDQFSVERPDGSNFTLKIRSTKLEDSAMYFCASSWTGSNQPQHFGDGTRLSIL.

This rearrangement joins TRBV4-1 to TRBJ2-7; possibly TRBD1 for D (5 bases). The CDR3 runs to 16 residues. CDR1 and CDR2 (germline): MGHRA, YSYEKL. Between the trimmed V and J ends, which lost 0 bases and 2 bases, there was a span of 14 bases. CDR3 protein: CASSQDDNRITYEQYF. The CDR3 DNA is TGCGCCAGCAGCCAAGATGACAACAGGATAACCTACGAGCAGTACTTC.

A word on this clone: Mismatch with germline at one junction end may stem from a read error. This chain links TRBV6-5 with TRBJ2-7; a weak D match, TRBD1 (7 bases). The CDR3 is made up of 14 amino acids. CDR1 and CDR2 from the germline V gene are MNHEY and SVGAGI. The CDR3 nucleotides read TGTGCCGGCAGCCGGACAGGAGGGTCCTACGAGCAGTACTTC. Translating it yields CAGSRTGGSYEQYF.

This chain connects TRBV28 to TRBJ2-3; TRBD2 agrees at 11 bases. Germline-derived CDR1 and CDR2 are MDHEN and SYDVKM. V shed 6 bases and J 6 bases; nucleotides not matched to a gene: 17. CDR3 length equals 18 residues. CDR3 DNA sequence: TGTGCCAGCAGCGCAATAGCGGGAGGGCTACCTACGCGGGATACGCAGTATTTT. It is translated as CASSAIAGGLPTRDTQYF.

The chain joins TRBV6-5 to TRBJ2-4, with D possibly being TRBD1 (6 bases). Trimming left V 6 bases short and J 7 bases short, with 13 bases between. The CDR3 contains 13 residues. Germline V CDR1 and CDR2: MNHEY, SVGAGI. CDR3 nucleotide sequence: TGTGCCAGCAGGAAGACAGGTGGGAACATTCAGTACTTC. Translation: CASRKTGGNIQYF.

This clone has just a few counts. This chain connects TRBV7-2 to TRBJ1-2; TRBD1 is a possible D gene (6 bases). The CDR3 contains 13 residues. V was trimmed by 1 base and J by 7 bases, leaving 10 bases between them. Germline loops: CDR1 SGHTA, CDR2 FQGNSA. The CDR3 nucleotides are TGTGCCAGCAGCTTAGAACTGACAGGTGGCTACACCTTC. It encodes CASSLELTGGYTF.

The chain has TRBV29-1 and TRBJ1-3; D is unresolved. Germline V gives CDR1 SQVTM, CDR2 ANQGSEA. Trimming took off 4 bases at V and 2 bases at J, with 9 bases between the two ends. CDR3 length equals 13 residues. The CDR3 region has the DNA TGCAGCGTTGGAGGGCCGACTGGAAACACCATATATTTT. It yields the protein CSVGGPTGNTIYF.

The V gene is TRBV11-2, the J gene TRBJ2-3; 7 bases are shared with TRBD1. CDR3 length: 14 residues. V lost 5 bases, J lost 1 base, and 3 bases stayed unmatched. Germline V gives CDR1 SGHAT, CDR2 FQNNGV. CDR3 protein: CASSIGTGTDTQYF. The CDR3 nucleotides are TGTGCCAGCAGCATCGGGACAGGCACAGATACGCAGTATTTT. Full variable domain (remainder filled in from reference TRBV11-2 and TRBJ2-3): EAGVAQSPRYKIIEKRQSVAFWCNPISGHATLYWYQQILGQGPKLLIQFQNNGVVDDSQLPKDRFSAERLKGVDSTLKIQPAKLEDSAVYLCASSIGTGTDTQYFGPGTRLTVL.

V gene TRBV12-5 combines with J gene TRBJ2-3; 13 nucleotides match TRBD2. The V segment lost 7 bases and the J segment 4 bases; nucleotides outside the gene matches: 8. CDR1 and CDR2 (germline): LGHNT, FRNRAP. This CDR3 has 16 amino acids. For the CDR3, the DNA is TGTGCTAGTGATAACCGGACTAGCGGGAGCCCAGATACGCAGTATTTT. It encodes CASDNRTSGSPDTQYF.

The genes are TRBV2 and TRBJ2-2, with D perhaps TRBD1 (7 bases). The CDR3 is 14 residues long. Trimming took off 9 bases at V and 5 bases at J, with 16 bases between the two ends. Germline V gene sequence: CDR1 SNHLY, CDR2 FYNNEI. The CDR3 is CASRQGSGTGELFF. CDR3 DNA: TGTGCCAGTCGACAGGGTAGCGGAACCGGGGAGCTGTTTTTT. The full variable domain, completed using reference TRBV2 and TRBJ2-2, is EPEVTQTPSHQVTQMGQEVILRCVPISNHLYFYWYRQILGQKVEFLVSFYNNEISEKSEIFDDQFSVERPDGSNFTLKIRSTKLEDSAMYFCASRQGSGTGELFFGEGSRLTVL.

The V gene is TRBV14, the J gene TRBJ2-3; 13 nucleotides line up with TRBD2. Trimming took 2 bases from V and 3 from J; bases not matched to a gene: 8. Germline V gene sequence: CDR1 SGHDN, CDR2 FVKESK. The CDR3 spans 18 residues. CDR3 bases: TGTGCCAGCAGCCAACTAATCCGGACTAGCGGGAGAACAGATACGCAGTATTTT. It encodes CASSQLIRTSGRTDTQYF.

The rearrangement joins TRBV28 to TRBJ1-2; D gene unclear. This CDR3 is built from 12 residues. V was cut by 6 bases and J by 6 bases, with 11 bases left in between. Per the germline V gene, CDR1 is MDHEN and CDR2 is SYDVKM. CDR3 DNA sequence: TGTGCCAGCAGCGAGAACCCGGATGGCTACACCTTC. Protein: CASSENPDGYTF.

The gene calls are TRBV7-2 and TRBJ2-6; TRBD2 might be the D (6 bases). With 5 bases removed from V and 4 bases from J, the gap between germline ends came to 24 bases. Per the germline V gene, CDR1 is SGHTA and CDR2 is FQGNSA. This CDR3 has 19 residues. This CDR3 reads CASSPLARISPDGANVLTF. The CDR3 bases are TGTGCCAGCAGCCCCCTAGCGAGGATAAGTCCCGACGGGGCCAACGTCCTGACTTTC.

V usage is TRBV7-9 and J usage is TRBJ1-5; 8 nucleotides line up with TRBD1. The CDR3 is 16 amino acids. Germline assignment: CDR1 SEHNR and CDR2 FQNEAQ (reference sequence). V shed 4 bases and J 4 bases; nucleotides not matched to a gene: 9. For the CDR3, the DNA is TGTGCCAGCAGCTCACAGGGGGACCCAAGGAATCAGCCCCAGCATTTT. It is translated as CASSSQGDPRNQPQHF.

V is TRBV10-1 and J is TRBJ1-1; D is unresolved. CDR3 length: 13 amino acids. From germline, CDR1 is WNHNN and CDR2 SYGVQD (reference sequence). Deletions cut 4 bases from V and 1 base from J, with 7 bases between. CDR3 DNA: TGCGCCAGCAGTGGACACTCGAACACTGAAGCTTTCTTT. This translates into CASSGHSNTEAFF.

CDR3 DNA sequence: TGTGCCAGCAGGCCAGGATACGTAAACATTCAGTACTTC. Amino acids: CASRPGYVNIQYF. The chain joins TRBV6-5 to TRBJ2-4; D gene unclear. Looked up from germline, CDR1 is MNHEY and CDR2 is SVGAGI. This CDR3 is built from 13 residues. Trimming shortened V by 6 bases and J by 6 bases, and 12 bases separated the two germline ends.

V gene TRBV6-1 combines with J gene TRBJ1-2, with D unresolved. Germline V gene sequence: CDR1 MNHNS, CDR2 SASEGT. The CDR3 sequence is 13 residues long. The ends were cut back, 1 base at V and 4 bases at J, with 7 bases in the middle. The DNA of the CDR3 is TGTGCCAGCAGTGAAGGCGCCGTCTATGGCTACACCTTC. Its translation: CASSEGAVYGYTF.

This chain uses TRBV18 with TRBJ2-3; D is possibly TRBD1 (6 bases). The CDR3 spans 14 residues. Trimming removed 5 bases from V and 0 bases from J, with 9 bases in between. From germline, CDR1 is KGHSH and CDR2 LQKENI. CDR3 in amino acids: CASSTGYSTDTQYF. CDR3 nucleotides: TGTGCCAGCTCAACAGGGTACAGCACAGATACGCAGTATTTT.

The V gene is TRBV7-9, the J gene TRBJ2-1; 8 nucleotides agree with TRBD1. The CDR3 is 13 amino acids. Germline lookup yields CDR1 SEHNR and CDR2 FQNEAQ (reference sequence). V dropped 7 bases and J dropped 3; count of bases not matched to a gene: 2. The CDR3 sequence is CASNTGGYNEQFF. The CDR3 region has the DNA TGTGCCAGCAACACAGGGGGCTACAATGAGCAGTTCTTC.

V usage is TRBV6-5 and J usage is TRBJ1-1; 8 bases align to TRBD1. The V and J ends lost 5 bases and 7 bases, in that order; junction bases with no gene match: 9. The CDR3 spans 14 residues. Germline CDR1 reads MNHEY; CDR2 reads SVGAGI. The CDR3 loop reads CASSEVQGAIEAFF. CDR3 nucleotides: TGTGCCAGCAGTGAAGTGCAGGGGGCAATTGAAGCTTTCTTT.

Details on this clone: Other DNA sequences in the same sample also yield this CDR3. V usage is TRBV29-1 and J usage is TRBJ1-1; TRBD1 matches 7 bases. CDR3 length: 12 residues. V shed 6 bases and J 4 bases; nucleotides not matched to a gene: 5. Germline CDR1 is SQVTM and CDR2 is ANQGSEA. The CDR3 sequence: CSVNRGGTEAFF. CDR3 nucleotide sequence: TGCAGCGTAAACAGGGGTGGCACTGAAGCTTTCTTT.

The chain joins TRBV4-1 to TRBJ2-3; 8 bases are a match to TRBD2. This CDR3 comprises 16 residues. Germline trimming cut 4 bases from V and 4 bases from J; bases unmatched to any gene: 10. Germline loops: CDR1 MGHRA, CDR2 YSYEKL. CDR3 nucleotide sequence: TGCGCCAGCAGCCCCCTAGGAGCGGGAGTGGCAGATACGCAGTATTTT. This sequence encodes CASSPLGAGVADTQYF.